A selection of T cell receptor beta chains follows, all from one sample in a study of blood T cell repertoires in COVID-19. TCRdb's table, derived via immunoSEQ multiplex PCR, lists solely in-frame clones and lacks some. Counted here are roughly 310,000 clones, 90% occurring once; the ten biggest clones make up 2.9%. Source material: peripheral blood. The receptors come from a woman aged 25 to 39 with COVID-19, enrolled during active disease. CDR3s include the opening cysteine and the closing phenylalanine or tryptophan. D genes are given only for firm matches. Rows may omit the clone size; those that give it use once, few, many or a size class.

abundance: -
j_gene: TRBJ1-1
v_gene: TRBV12-5
d_gene: -
CDR3aa: CASGLFGEEAFF
CDR3nt: TGTGCTAGTGGATTATTCGGGGAGGAAGCTTTCTTT

abundance: -
j_gene: TRBJ1-4
v_gene: TRBV11-2
d_gene: -
CDR3aa: CASSLSGLTNEKLFF
CDR3nt: TGTGCCAGCAGCTTATCTGGACTTACAAATGAAAAACTGTTTTTT

abundance: -
j_gene: TRBJ1-1
v_gene: TRBV12-3/TRBV12-4
d_gene: -
CDR3aa: CASSFLTEAFF
CDR3nt: TGTGCCAGCAGTTTTCTGACTGAAGCTTTCTTT

abundance: once
j_gene: TRBJ2-2
v_gene: TRBV11-2
d_gene: TRBD1
CDR3aa: CASSHGTENTGELFF
CDR3nt: TGTGCCAGCAGCCACGGGACAGAGAACACCGGGGAGCTGTTTTTT

abundance: -
j_gene: TRBJ1-4
v_gene: TRBV18
d_gene: -
CDR3aa: CASSPGPGQGGFEKLFF
CDR3nt: TGTGCCAGCTCACCAGGGCCCGGGCAGGGTGGTTTCGAAAAACTGTTTTTT

abundance: -
j_gene: TRBJ1-2
v_gene: TRBV7-8
d_gene: -
CDR3aa: CASSPSAGLNYGYTF
CDR3nt: TGTGCCAGCAGCCCGTCGGCAGGACTGAACTATGGCTACACCTTC

abundance: -
j_gene: TRBJ2-2
v_gene: TRBV28
d_gene: -
CDR3aa: CASSLTGTGELFF
CDR3nt: TGTGCCAGCAGTTTAACCGGGACCGGGGAGCTGTTTTTT

abundance: -
j_gene: TRBJ1-4
v_gene: TRBV19
d_gene: -
CDR3aa: CASSIRGTQRDEKLFF
CDR3nt: TGTGCCAGTAGTATTAGAGGGACACAGAGGGATGAAAAACTGTTTTTT

abundance: once
j_gene: TRBJ2-3
v_gene: TRBV3-1/TRBV3-2
d_gene: TRBD1
CDR3aa: CASSQGTGPTDTQYF
CDR3nt: TGTGCCAGCAGCCAGGGGACAGGGCCCACAGATACGCAGTATTTT

abundance: -
j_gene: TRBJ1-2
v_gene: TRBV28
d_gene: -
CDR3aa: CASSLGGLYGYTF
CDR3nt: TGTGCCAGCAGCCTTGGAGGGCTGTATGGCTACACCTTC

abundance: -
j_gene: TRBJ2-3
v_gene: TRBV28
d_gene: -
CDR3aa: CASSFLLASTTDTQYF
CDR3nt: TGTGCCAGCAGTTTCCTCCTAGCGTCTACCACAGATACGCAGTATTTT

abundance: -
j_gene: TRBJ2-6
v_gene: TRBV5-5
d_gene: -
CDR3aa: CASSLRGNGANVLTF
CDR3nt: TGTGCCAGCAGCTTGAGAGGGAATGGGGCCAACGTCCTGACTTTC

abundance: few
j_gene: TRBJ2-5
v_gene: TRBV2
d_gene: TRBD1
CDR3aa: CASIIRDRDTQETQYF
CDR3nt: TGTGCCAGCATTATCCGGGACAGGGATACCCAAGAGACCCAGTACTTC

abundance: -
j_gene: TRBJ1-2
v_gene: TRBV29-1
d_gene: TRBD1
CDR3aa: CSNRPGQGADGYTF
CDR3nt: TGCAGCAATCGACCGGGACAGGGGGCGGATGGCTACACCTTC

abundance: -
j_gene: TRBJ1-6
v_gene: TRBV5-1
d_gene: -
CDR3aa: CASSLDSNSPLHF
CDR3nt: TGCGCCAGCAGCTTGGATAGCAATTCACCCCTCCACTTT

abundance: -
j_gene: TRBJ1-1
v_gene: TRBV6-5
d_gene: TRBD1
CDR3aa: CASSYGTGSRSEAFF
CDR3nt: TGTGCCAGCAGTTACGGGACAGGGTCTAGATCTGAAGCTTTCTTT

abundance: -
j_gene: TRBJ2-3
v_gene: TRBV3-1/TRBV3-2
d_gene: -
CDR3aa: CASSLSDTQYF
CDR3nt: TGTGCCAGCAGCCTCTCGGATACGCAGTATTTT

abundance: once
j_gene: TRBJ2-3
v_gene: TRBV6-2/TRBV6-3
d_gene: TRBD2
CDR3aa: CASSRRYSGRSTDTQYF
CDR3nt: TGTGCCAGCAGTAGAAGGTATAGCGGGAGAAGCACAGATACGCAGTATTTT

abundance: -
j_gene: TRBJ2-6
v_gene: TRBV19
d_gene: -
CDR3aa: CAIKDSADPGANVLTF
CDR3nt: TGTGCCATCAAGGACAGCGCTGACCCAGGGGCCAACGTCCTGACTTTC

abundance: -
j_gene: TRBJ1-1
v_gene: TRBV19
d_gene: TRBD1
CDR3aa: CASSTGQGAGAEAFF
CDR3nt: TGTGCCAGTAGTACTGGACAGGGGGCAGGGGCTGAAGCTTTCTTT

abundance: -
j_gene: TRBJ2-6
v_gene: TRBV6-4
d_gene: TRBD1
CDR3aa: CASSLTGAGANVLTF
CDR3nt: TGTGCCAGCAGCCTTACAGGGGCAGGGGCCAACGTCCTGACTTTC

abundance: -
j_gene: TRBJ2-5
v_gene: TRBV18
d_gene: TRBD2
CDR3aa: CASSASPSGRGMVEQYF
CDR3nt: TGTGCCAGCTCCGCAAGCCCTAGCGGGAGGGGCATGGTGGAGCAGTACTTC

abundance: -
j_gene: TRBJ1-1
v_gene: TRBV12-3/TRBV12-4
d_gene: -
CDR3aa: CASSLRGRAFF
CDR3nt: TGTGCCAGCAGTTTACGGGGTAGGGCTTTCTTT